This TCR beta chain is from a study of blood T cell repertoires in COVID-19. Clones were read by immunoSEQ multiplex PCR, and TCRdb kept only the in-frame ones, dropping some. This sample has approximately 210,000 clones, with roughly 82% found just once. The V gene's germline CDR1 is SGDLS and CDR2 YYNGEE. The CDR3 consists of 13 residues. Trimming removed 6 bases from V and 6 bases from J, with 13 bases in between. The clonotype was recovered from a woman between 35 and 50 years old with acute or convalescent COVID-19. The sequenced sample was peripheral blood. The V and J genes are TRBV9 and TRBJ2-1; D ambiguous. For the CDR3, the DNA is TGTGCCAGCAACCTCGAGGCGGTCAATGAGCAGTTCTTC. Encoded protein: CASNLEAVNEQFF.